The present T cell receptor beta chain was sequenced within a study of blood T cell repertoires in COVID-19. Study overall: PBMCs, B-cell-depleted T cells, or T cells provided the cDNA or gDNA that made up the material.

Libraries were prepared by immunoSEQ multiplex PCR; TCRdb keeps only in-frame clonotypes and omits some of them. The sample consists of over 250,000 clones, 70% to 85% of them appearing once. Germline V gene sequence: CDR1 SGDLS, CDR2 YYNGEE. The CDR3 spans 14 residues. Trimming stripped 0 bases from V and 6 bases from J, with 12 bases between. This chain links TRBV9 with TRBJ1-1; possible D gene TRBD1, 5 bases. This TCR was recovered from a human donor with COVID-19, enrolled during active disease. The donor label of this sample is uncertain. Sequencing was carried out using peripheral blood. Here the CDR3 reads CASSVGGRGAEAFF. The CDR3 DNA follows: TGTGCCAGCAGCGTAGGGGGTAGGGGTGCTGAAGCTTTCTTT.